One sample yielded the 18 T cell receptor beta chains listed below, sequenced in a study of chemoradiotherapy in HPV16-positive cancers. Assay: immunoSEQ multiplex PCR; the TCRdb copy retains only in-frame clones and omits some. The table lists roughly 5,400 clones, 88% of them singletons. The material was blood, obtained from a patient who underwent chemoradiotherapy. Receptors were obtained from a human donor with HPV-associated anogenital cancer.

The genes are TRBV5-1 and TRBJ2-3; TRBD1 is a possible D gene (5 bases). The CDR3 totals 16 residues. Between the trimmed V and J ends, which lost 4 bases and 2 bases, there was a span of 17 bases. CDR1 SGHRS and CDR2 YFSETQ come from the germline V gene. The DNA for the CDR3 is TGCGCCAGCAGCGCACCAAGGGGATTTCACACAGATACGCAGTATTTT. Its translation is CASSAPRGFHTDTQYF.

This clone was recorded only once. In this CDR3 the conserved last residue, phenylalanine or tryptophan, is missing, so a read error is likely. The limits of the CDR3 on the DNA are not certain, so only TCRdb's listed CDR3 is given. V and J are TRBV28 and TRBJ2-7; TRBD2, the D gene given by the table, was not confirmed from the DNA. The CDR3 numbers 14 amino acids, ends counted. The germline V gene has CDR1 MDHEN and CDR2 SYDVKM. The CDR3 sequence: CASSHANEDSAKPG.

The genes are TRBV5-1 and TRBJ2-5, with 11 bases that match TRBD1. The ends lost 4 bases at V and 0 bases at J; junction bases unmatched: 5. Germline CDR1 reads SGHRS; CDR2 reads YFSETQ. The CDR3 spans 16 residues. CDR3 coding DNA: TGCGCCAGCAGCCCCGGGACAGGGGGGTACCAAGAGACCCAGTACTTC. Translation: CASSPGTGGYQETQYF.

V is TRBV6-5 and J is TRBJ2-5; D is perhaps TRBD1 (6 bases). The J call is doubtful: the DNA matches TRBJ2-7 better. Germline lookup yields CDR1 MNHEY and CDR2 SVGAGI. The CDR3 is 14 amino acids. The DNA of the CDR3 is TGTGCCAGCAGTTACAGGACAGCAACCTACGAGCAGTACTTC. It specifies CASSYRTATYEQYF.

The chain combines TRBV29-1 with TRBJ2-1; 8 bases are shared with TRBD2. Germline lookup yields CDR1 SQVTM and CDR2 ANQGSEA. V lost 6 bases, J lost 9 bases, and 13 bases stayed unmatched. There are 14 residues in the CDR3. The DNA of the CDR3 is TGCAGCGTCATTGAAGGGCTAGCGGGCATTGAGCAGTTCTTC. This gives the protein CSVIEGLAGIEQFF.

The gene calls are TRBV19 and TRBJ2-1; D gene uncertain. Germline V gene data show CDR1 as LNHDA and CDR2 as SQIVND (reference sequence). V lost 3 bases, J lost 8 bases, and 11 bases lay in between. The CDR3 length is 13 residues. This chain's CDR3 is CASSIGLSDEQFF. CDR3 nucleotides: TGTGCCAGTAGTATTGGGCTTAGTGATGAGCAGTTCTTC.

This clone was recorded a few times. The chain links TRBV7-9 to TRBJ1-5; D not resolved. This CDR3 comprises 13 residues. With 5 bases removed from V and 4 bases from J, the gap between germline ends came to 9 bases. Germline CDR1 reads SEHNR; CDR2 reads FQNEAQ (reference sequence). CDR3 protein: CASSRRENQPQHF. The CDR3 bases are TGTGCCAGCAGCCGGAGGGAAAATCAGCCCCAGCATTTT.

This chain uses TRBV5-1 with TRBJ2-1; no definite D call. Germline V gives CDR1 SGHRS, CDR2 YFSETQ. The CDR3 contains 15 residues. Trimming took off 4 bases at V and 4 bases at J, with 15 bases between the two ends. This CDR3 is CASSEASRDYNEQFF. The CDR3 DNA is TGCGCCAGCAGCGAGGCGTCAAGGGATTACAATGAGCAGTTCTTC.

J is TRBJ2-3 and V is TRBV10-3; 7 nucleotides match TRBD1. The J segment lost 2 bases and the V segment lost 6 bases, leaving 5 bases of the junction unmatched. The CDR3 extends over 14 amino acids. In germline, CDR1 is ENHRY, CDR2 SYGVKD. The CDR3, as DNA: TGTGCCATCAGGCCGGGACAGACCACAGATACGCAGTATTTT. Translation gives CAIRPGQTTDTQYF.

The chain couples TRBV27 to TRBJ2-7; 7 bases match TRBD2. Germline values: CDR1 MNHEY, CDR2 SMNVEV (reference sequence). This CDR3 comprises 15 residues. V was pared by 5 bases and J by 2 bases, with 9 bases of the junction left unmatched. The CDR3, as DNA: TGTGCCAGCAGTCCCTGGGGGGGATTAGCCTACGAGCAGTACTTC. It specifies CASSPWGGLAYEQYF.

V gene TRBV7-3 combines with J gene TRBJ2-3, with TRBD1 matching over 7 bases. The CDR3 is made up of 16 amino acids. CDR1 is SGHTA and CDR2 is FQGTGA in the germline V gene. V was pared by 6 bases and J by 6 bases, with 15 bases of the junction left unmatched. CDR3 region: CASSRQGPQQPDTQYF. CDR3 bases: TGTGCCAGCAGTCGACAGGGCCCGCAACAGCCCGATACGCAGTATTTT.

The chain is built from TRBV30 and TRBJ2-3; 10 nucleotides line up with TRBD2. V shed 0 bases, J shed 6 bases, and the junction held 9 bases outside the gene matches. The germline CDR1 and CDR2 sequences are GTSNPN and SVGIG (reference sequence). The CDR3 has 16 residues. Here the CDR3 DNA reads TGTGCCTGGAGTGTTGGGGCTAGCGGGGGTGGTGATACGCAGTATTTT. Residues: CAWSVGASGGGDTQYF.

This sequence joins TRBV19 and TRBJ1-2; TRBD1 agrees at 9 bases. Germline V gene sequence: CDR1 LNHDA, CDR2 SQIVND (reference sequence). CDR3 size: 13 residues. The ends lost 5 bases at V and 5 bases at J; junction bases unmatched: 3. The CDR3 bases are TGTGCCAGTAGTCCTGGACAGGGGTATGGCTACACCTTC. This codes for CASSPGQGYGYTF.

The V call is TRBV7-6, the J call TRBJ2-5, with D perhaps TRBD2 (6 bases). CDR1 and CDR2 from the germline V gene are SGHVS and FNYEAQ. V lost 1 base to trimming and J lost 5 bases, with 11 bases between them. This CDR3 is built from 14 residues. CDR3 coding DNA: TGTGCCAGCAGCTTAGACCCGGGGGATGAGACCCAGTACTTC. It translates to CASSLDPGDETQYF.

The rearrangement uses TRBV14 and TRBJ2-5, with 13 bases matching TRBD2. Germline assignment: CDR1 SGHDN and CDR2 FVKESK. The CDR3 has 16 residues. J was trimmed by 5 bases and V by 2 bases; bases with no gene match: 5. The CDR3 DNA is TGTGCCAGCAGCCAAAGGACTAGCGGGAGATGGGAGACCCAGTACTTC. It codes for CASSQRTSGRWETQYF.

This clone appeared a single time. J is TRBJ2-6 and V is TRBV5-4; D gene uncertain. V lost 0 bases and J 1 base, leaving 8 bases between the germline ends. Germline values: CDR1 SGHNT, CDR2 YYREEE (reference sequence). This CDR3 is built from 16 residues. CDR3 DNA sequence: TGTGCCAGCAGCTTGGGAGTCTTTTCTGGGGCCAACGTCCTGACTTTC. Translated, it gives CASSLGVFSGANVLTF.

Note on this clone: The same CDR3 arises from other DNA sequences in this sample as well. V usage is TRBV25-1 and J usage is TRBJ1-1, with D unclear. This CDR3 has 17 residues. Trimming took off 4 bases at V and 4 bases at J, with 22 bases between the two ends. CDR1 is MGHDK, CDR2 SYGVNS, per germline. The CDR3 DNA follows: TGTGCCAGCAGTGGGACCCCTTACAGACCGGGGAGCACTGAAGCTTTCTTT. Translation: CASSGTPYRPGSTEAFF. The full variable domain, with the rest looked up from reference TRBV25-1 and TRBJ1-1, is EADIYQTPRYLVIGTGKKITLECSQTMGHDKMYWYQQDPGMELHLIHYSYGVNSTEKGDLSSESTVSRIRTEHFPLTLESARPSHTSQYLCASSGTPYRPGSTEAFFGQGTRLTVV.

V gene TRBV18 combines with J gene TRBJ1-2, with a tentative D call TRBD1 (5 bases). Germline V gives CDR1 KGHSH, CDR2 LQKENI. Between the trimmed V and J ends, which lost 2 bases and 3 bases, there was a span of 10 bases. The CDR3 totals 14 residues. CDR3 residues: CASSPGGLDYGYTF. In nucleotides, the CDR3 is TGTGCCAGCTCACCAGGGGGGTTGGACTATGGCTACACCTTC.